This T cell receptor (beta chain) was obtained from a study of T cell responses to AZD1222 COVID-19 vaccine. From germline, CDR1 is SEHNR and CDR2 FQNEAQ (reference sequence). The CDR3 length is 15 residues. V trimming: 6 bases; J trimming: 3 bases; junction bases outside the gene matches: 10. The study, taken as a whole, reports: Spike-spanning, vaccine-associated CD4 TCRs were dominant at 160-218 and 743-854. Repertoire samples came only from after the peak T cell response.

Method: immunoSEQ multiplex PCR; TCRdb's copy keeps in-frame clones and lacks some. Of around 140,000 clones in the sample, roughly nine tenths were seen once. For this clone: Its antigen remains unknown.

This chain uses TRBV7-9 with TRBJ1-1, with 7 nucleotides matching TRBD1. This receptor was obtained from an adult who received the AZD1222 COVID-19 vaccine. The sequences come from peripheral blood, collected 28 days after the second AZD1222 dose. The CDR3 region has the DNA TGTGCCAGCAGTCACAGGTTTCAGGGGGACACTGAAGCTTTCTTT. It codes for CASSHRFQGDTEAFF.